The 17 T cell receptor beta chains in this list originate from one sample, sequenced in a study of cytomegalovirus exposure and HLA in healthy donors. Method: immunoSEQ multiplex PCR; TCRdb's copy keeps in-frame clones and lacks some. This repertoire shows around 150,000 clones, roughly 92% found once; its top ten account for about 0.75%. The sequencing sample was made of PBMCs. The receptors stem from a man between 18 and 29 years old in good health and CMV-seronegative.

This chain joins TRBV6-5 and TRBJ2-3, with a possible D match to TRBD1 (5 bases). V shed 2 bases and J shed 6 bases, with 18 bases lying between them. Germline-derived CDR1 and CDR2 are MNHEY and SVGAGI. The CDR3 is 16 amino acids. The CDR3: CASSYTPPDIQDTQYF. CDR3 DNA: TGTGCCAGCAGTTACACCCCGCCGGACATACAGGATACGCAGTATTTT.

This clone was seen a single time. J is TRBJ2-2 and V is TRBV9; maybe TRBD2 (5 bases). The V end was cut by 2 bases, the J end by 2 bases, with 13 bases between. This CDR3 has 16 residues. The V gene's germline CDR1 is SGDLS and CDR2 YYNGEE. CDR3 sequence: CASSVDAGLNTGELFF. The CDR3 nucleotides are TGTGCCAGCAGCGTCGATGCTGGACTTAACACCGGGGAGCTGTTTTTT.

This rearrangement joins TRBV7-8 to TRBJ1-4, with 7 bases lining up with TRBD1. J gave up 7 bases and V 6 bases, and 14 bases lay outside the gene matches. Germline CDR1 reads SGHVS; CDR2 reads FQNEAQ. The CDR3 extends over 16 amino acids. The CDR3 reads CASRPEQGEEVEKLFF. For the CDR3, the DNA is TGTGCCAGCAGACCCGAGCAGGGGGAAGAGGTTGAAAAACTGTTTTTT.

The chain links TRBV7-6 to TRBJ2-1; 10 bases are a match to TRBD2. Germline V gene sequence: CDR1 SGHVS, CDR2 FNYEAQ. The CDR3 length is 15 residues. J lost 12 bases, V lost 4 bases, and 12 bases had no gene match. CDR3 bases: TGTGCCAGCAGCTCAGGGACTAGCGTCACTCGCGGGCAGTTCTTC. Amino acid sequence: CASSSGTSVTRGQFF.

The rearrangement links TRBV5-4 to TRBJ2-1; D is unresolved. The CDR3 runs 13 residues. V was trimmed by 4 bases and J by 6 bases, leaving 11 bases between them. CDR1 and CDR2 from the germline V gene are SGHNT and YYREEE (reference sequence). The CDR3 DNA sequence: TGTGCCAGCAGCGCCCGCGCCACCAATGAGCAGTTCTTC. Residues: CASSARATNEQFF.

The chain joins TRBV11-3 to TRBJ2-3; D is unclear. Trimming cost V 4 bases and J 6 bases, with 14 bases left between them. The CDR3 covers 14 residues. The germline V gene encodes CDR1 SGHNT and CDR2 YENEEA. The CDR3 reads CASSSEALSDTQYF. CDR3 sequence (DNA): TGTGCCAGCAGCTCCGAAGCCCTGTCGGATACGCAGTATTTT.

The count of this clone is one. The chain joins TRBV30 to TRBJ2-3; 7 bases map to TRBD2. After removal of 5 bases from V and 6 bases from J, the junction contained 14 bases not matched to a gene. Germline V lookup: CDR1 GTSNPN, CDR2 SVGIG (reference sequence). The CDR3 runs to 15 residues. The CDR3 sequence is CAWASGRERGDTQYF. The CDR3 region has the DNA TGTGCCTGGGCCAGTGGGAGGGAGAGGGGTGATACGCAGTATTTT.

The chain joins TRBV18 to TRBJ2-1, with 11 bases identical to TRBD2. V shed 1 base, J shed 4 bases, and the junction held 3 bases outside the gene matches. CDR1 and CDR2 from the germline V gene are KGHSH and LQKENI. This CDR3 comprises 16 residues. The CDR3 here is CASSPQLAGAYNEQFF. Written as DNA, the CDR3 is TGTGCCAGCTCACCACAACTAGCGGGAGCGTACAATGAGCAGTTCTTC.

The rearrangement uses TRBV11-3 and TRBJ2-2, with 12 bases matching TRBD2. The V gene end was trimmed by 6 bases and the J gene end by 7 bases; junction bases not matched to a gene: 9. Germline values: CDR1 SGHNT, CDR2 YENEEA. CDR3 length: 16 amino acids. CDR3 nucleotides: TGTGCCAGCAGGAAGACTAGCGGGGGAATTGTCGGGGAGCTGTTTTTT. Its protein product is CASRKTSGGIVGELFF.

This clone was counted a few times. The J gene is TRBJ1-2, the V gene TRBV5-4, with 9 bases aligning to TRBD1. Germline CDR1 SGHNT, CDR2 YYREEE (reference sequence). This CDR3 is built from 13 residues. The V segment lost 3 bases and the J segment 4 bases; nucleotides outside the gene matches: 1. The CDR3 DNA sequence: TGTGCCAGCAGCTCGGGACAGGGCTATGGCTACACCTTC. Its protein product is CASSSGQGYGYTF.

The chain is built from TRBV5-1 and TRBJ1-4; TRBD1 matches 8 bases. The CDR3 has 14 residues. Germline assignment: CDR1 SGHRS and CDR2 YFSETQ. The J segment lost 10 bases and the V segment lost 0 bases, leaving 5 bases of the junction unmatched. In DNA form, the CDR3 reads TGCGCCAGCAGCTTGGAACAGGGGGGTGGAAAACTGTTTTTT. Protein product: CASSLEQGGGKLFF. Drawing the rest from reference TRBV5-1 and TRBJ1-4, the complete variable domain is KAGVTQTPRYLIKTRGQQVTLSCSPISGHRSVSWYQQTPGQGLQFLFEYFSETQRNKGNFPGRFSGRQFSNSRSEMNVSTLELGDSALYLCASSLEQGGGKLFFGSGTQLSVL.

V and J are TRBV2 and TRBJ2-5; 8 bases are a match to TRBD2. Germline V lookup: CDR1 SNHLY, CDR2 FYNNEI. V was pared by 0 bases and J by 4 bases, with 4 bases of the junction left unmatched. The CDR3 is made up of 15 amino acids. As DNA, the CDR3 is TGTGCCAGCAGTGAAGCGCTTCGGGGGGGAGAGACCCAGTACTTC. As protein: CASSEALRGGETQYF.

This sequence joins TRBV14 and TRBJ1-2, with D perhaps TRBD1 (6 bases). This CDR3 comprises 15 residues. The V gene lost 2 bases and the J gene lost 4 bases, with 14 bases spanning the gap. Germline assignment: CDR1 SGHDN and CDR2 FVKESK. The chain's CDR3 is CASSQLTGTSYGYTF. The CDR3, as DNA: TGTGCCAGCAGCCAACTAACCGGGACATCCTATGGCTACACCTTC.

In this sample, this clone turned up once. In DNA, the CDR3 is TGTGCCAGCAGCTTAGGGACAGGGGGCCACGAGCAGTACTTC. It specifies CASSLGTGGHEQYF. This chain links TRBV7-9 with TRBJ2-7; 11 bases align to TRBD1. V dropped 1 base and J dropped 5; count of bases not matched to a gene: 1. This CDR3 region has 14 residues. CDR1 and CDR2 (germline): SEHNR, FQNEAQ (reference sequence).

The chain joins TRBV2 to TRBJ2-3; TRBD2 matches 14 bases. Germline values: CDR1 SNHLY, CDR2 FYNNEI. The ends lost 6 bases at V and 4 bases at J; junction bases unmatched: 3. The CDR3 runs to 15 residues. CDR3 nucleotides: TGTGCCAGCAGCGGGGGACTAGCGGGAGCAGATACGCAGTATTTT. Residues: CASSGGLAGADTQYF.

This chain uses TRBV9 with TRBJ1-2; maybe TRBD1 (5 bases). The CDR3 totals 14 residues. Germline assignment: CDR1 SGDLS and CDR2 YYNGEE. Trimming shortened V by 6 bases and J by 1 base, and 13 bases separated the two germline ends. The CDR3 loop reads CASNGALNNYGYTF. The CDR3 nucleotides are TGTGCCAGCAATGGGGCTTTAAATAACTATGGCTACACCTTC. Drawing the rest from reference TRBV9 and TRBJ1-2, the complete variable domain is DSGVTQTPKHLITATGQRVTLRCSPRSGDLSVYWYQQSLDQGLQFLIQYYNGEERAKGNILERFSAQQFPDLHSELNLSSLELGDSALYFCASNGALNNYGYTFGSGTRLTVV.

This clone was seen a single time. The chain has TRBV9 and TRBJ2-1; no definite D call. Trimming stripped 0 bases from V and 10 bases from J, with 14 bases between. Germline V gene lookup returns CDR1 SGDLS and CDR2 YYNGEE. The CDR3 is 14 residues long. For the CDR3, the DNA is TGTGCCAGCAGCGTAGCTGAGGCTCCTCAGGAGCAGTTCTTC. It is translated as CASSVAEAPQEQFF.